This TCR beta chain was sequenced for a study of T cell responses to AZD1222 COVID-19 vaccine. Study-wide results and limits: Seropositivity was recorded at baseline in only a handful of AZD1222 recipients. Among vaccine-associated CD4 TCRs, coverage spanned spike, with dominance at 160-218 and 743-854.

Only in-frame clones appear in the TCRdb table, and some are missing; sequencing was by immunoSEQ multiplex PCR. Among about 180,000 clones, 70% to 90% were seen once, and the ten largest hold 1.5% to 2%. With respect to this clone: What it binds is unknown.

V was pared by 5 bases and J by 4 bases, with 14 bases between. Per germline, CDR1 LNHDA and CDR2 SQIVND (reference sequence). The CDR3 length is 14 residues. The origin of this receptor is an adult in good health. The chain couples TRBV19 to TRBJ1-1, with no clear D. Sequencing used peripheral blood, obtained on day 0 of AZD1222 vaccination. CDR3 protein: CASSPRREGTEAFF. Here the CDR3 DNA reads TGTGCCAGTAGTCCCCGCCGTGAGGGCACTGAAGCTTTCTTT.